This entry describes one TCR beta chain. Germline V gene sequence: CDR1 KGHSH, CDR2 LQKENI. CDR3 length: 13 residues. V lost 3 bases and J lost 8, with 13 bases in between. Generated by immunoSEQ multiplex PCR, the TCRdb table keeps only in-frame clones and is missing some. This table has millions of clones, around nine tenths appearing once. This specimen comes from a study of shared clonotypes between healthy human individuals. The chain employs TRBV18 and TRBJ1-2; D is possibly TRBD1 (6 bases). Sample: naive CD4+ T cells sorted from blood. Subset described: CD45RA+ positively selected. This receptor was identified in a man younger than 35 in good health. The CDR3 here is CASSPGQFRGYTF. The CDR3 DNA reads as TGTGCCAGCTCACCCGGACAGTTTCGGGGCTACACCTTC. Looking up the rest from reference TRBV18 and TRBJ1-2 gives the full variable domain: NAGVMQNPRHLVRRRGQEARLRCSPMKGHSHVYWYRQLPEEGLKFMVYLQKENIIDESGMPKERFSAEFPKEGPSILRIQQVVRGDSAAYFCASSPGQFRGYTFGSGTRLTVV.